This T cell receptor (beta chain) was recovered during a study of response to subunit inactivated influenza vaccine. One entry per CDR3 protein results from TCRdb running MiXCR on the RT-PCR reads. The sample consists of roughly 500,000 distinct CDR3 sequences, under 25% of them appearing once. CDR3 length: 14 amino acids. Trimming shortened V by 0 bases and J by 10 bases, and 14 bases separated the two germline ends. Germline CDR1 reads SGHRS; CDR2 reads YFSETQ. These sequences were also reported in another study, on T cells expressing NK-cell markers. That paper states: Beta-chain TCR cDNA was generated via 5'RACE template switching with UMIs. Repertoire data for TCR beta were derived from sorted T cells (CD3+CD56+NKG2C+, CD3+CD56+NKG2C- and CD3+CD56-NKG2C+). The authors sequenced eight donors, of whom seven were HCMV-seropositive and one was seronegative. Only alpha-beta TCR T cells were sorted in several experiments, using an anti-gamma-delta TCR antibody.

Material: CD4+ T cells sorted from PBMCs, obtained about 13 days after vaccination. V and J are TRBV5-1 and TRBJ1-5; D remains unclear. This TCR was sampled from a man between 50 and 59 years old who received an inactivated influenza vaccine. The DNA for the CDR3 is TGCGCCAGCAGCTTGGATGGGTGGGTTTCACCCCAGCATTTT. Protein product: CASSLDGWVSPQHF. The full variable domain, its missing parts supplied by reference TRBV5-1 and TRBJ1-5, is KAGVTQTPRYLIKTRGQQVTLSCSPISGHRSVSWYQQTPGQGLQFLFEYFSETQRNKGNFPGRFSGRQFSNSRSEMNVSTLELGDSALYLCASSLDGWVSPQHFGDGTRLSIL.